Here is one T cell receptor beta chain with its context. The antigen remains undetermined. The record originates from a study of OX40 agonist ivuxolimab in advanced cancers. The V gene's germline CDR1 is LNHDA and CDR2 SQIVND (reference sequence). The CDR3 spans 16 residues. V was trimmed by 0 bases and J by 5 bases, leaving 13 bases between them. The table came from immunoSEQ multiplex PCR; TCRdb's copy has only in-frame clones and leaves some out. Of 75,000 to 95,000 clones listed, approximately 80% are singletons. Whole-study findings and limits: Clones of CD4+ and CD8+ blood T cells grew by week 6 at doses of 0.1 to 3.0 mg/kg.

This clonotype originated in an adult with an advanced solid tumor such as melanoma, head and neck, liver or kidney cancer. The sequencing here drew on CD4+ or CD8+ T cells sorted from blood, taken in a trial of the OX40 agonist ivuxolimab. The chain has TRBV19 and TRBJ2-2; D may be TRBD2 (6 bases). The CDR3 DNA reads TGTGCCAGTAGTATAGAGGGGGTCGCGGGGACCGGGGAGCTGTTTTTT. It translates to CASSIEGVAGTGELFF.